A single T cell receptor beta chain is shown here with its context. Its matching antigen is unknown. Sorted T cells were CFSE-labeled and cultured around 5 days with allogeneic regulatory or mature dendritic cells at 1:10. Naive CD45RA+ and memory CD45RO+ CD4+ or CD8+ T cells were FACS-sorted. This table comes from immunoSEQ multiplex PCR, and its TCRdb copy is limited to in-frame clones, with some not included. The sample lists under 9,000 clones, 65% to 75% occurring once. The source of the sample is a study of regulatory dendritic cells for organ transplantation. Background on the study: Monocytes received vitamin D3 on days 0 and 4, IL-10 on day 4. LPS was added to dendritic cell cultures on day 6. Findings of the study overall: Mature dendritic cells appeared to drive more memory CD8+ clonal expansion than regulatory ones.

The CDR3 spans 16 residues. CDR1 is SGHTA and CDR2 is FQGNSA in the germline V gene. V gave up 1 base and J gave up 3 bases, with 16 bases separating them. The sequenced sample was memory CD4+ T cells from blood cultured with dendritic cells. Subset: CD45RO+ memory T cells. This TCR derives from a human donor in good health. The chain employs TRBV7-2 and TRBJ2-7; D not certain. The CDR3 sequence is CASSLDYAGANYEQYF. CDR3 coding DNA: TGTGCCAGCAGCTTAGACTATGCCGGCGCGAACTACGAGCAGTACTTC. The full variable domain, in which reference TRBV7-2 and TRBJ2-7 provide the parts outside the CDR3, is GAGVSQSPSNKVTEKGKDVELRCDPISGHTALYWYRQSLGQGLEFLIYFQGNSAPDKSGLPSDRFSAERTGGSVSTLTIQRTQQEDSAVYLCASSLDYAGANYEQYFGPGTRLTVT.